The clone carrying this T cell receptor beta chain was detected a few times. TCRdb's copy holds only in-frame clones and misses some; the assay was immunoSEQ multiplex PCR. The repertoire holds 50,000 or so clones, with approximately 92% as singletons. The source of the sample is a study of T cell changes during pregnancy in multiple sclerosis. Germline values: CDR1 LNHDA, CDR2 SQIVND (reference sequence). Trimming stripped 7 bases from V and 7 bases from J, with 8 bases between. CDR3 length: 11 residues. The chain carries TRBV19 and TRBJ2-1, with D maybe TRBD1 (6 bases). The input for sequencing was CD4+ T cells from peripheral blood mononuclear cells, taken in the third trimester of pregnancy. The receptor's source is a female donor with multiple sclerosis, enrolled in a pregnancy study. The CDR3: CASTRGNEQFF. The CDR3 bases are TGTGCCAGTACTAGGGGGAATGAGCAGTTCTTC.